This T cell receptor beta chain was recovered during a study of cytomegalovirus exposure and HLA in healthy donors listed by TCRdb under 2017. Background for the entire study: An earlier analysis of fewer than 750 of the donors reported under 300 Gb of sequence data and 90 million to 120 million unique TCR beta sequences obtained from approximately 180 million T cells. Genome-wide SNP genotypes for about 65% of the 666 donors were used in a later genetic analysis, which treated that subset as a discovery cohort. Class I and class II HLA loci were covered by the typing at four-digit resolution. Rather than drawing on any new phenotypic data, the later analysis identified candidate immune exposures from TCR beta sequences and the way those sequences occurred across donors. The study aimed to test whether signatures of past pathogen exposure could be identified by cataloging public T cell receptors. About five DR-DQ haplotypes were treated as single units for association and clustering because of strong linkage in the cohort. A separate validation cohort of 90 to 150 different subjects was used in addition to the roughly 720-subject first cohort. To decide whether each TCR beta V gene segment behaved as functional or pseudogenic, an earlier analysis of some 580 of the donors relied on high-throughput TCR beta sequencing. Among roughly 400 genotyped donors of the cohort, an average of approximately 200,000 unique TCR beta nucleotide sequences was sequenced per donor, of which about 20% were non-productive. To predict cytomegalovirus infection status, the study combined high-throughput TCR immunosequencing, statistical association of individual TCRs with disease status, and machine learning. Among the roughly 400 genotyped donors, approximately 82% belonged to the genetic ancestry cluster associated with self-reported Caucasian donors. An early release covering some 640 HLA-typed donors comprised 250 to 350 gigabases of sequencing data and approximately 85 million unique TCR sequences. Donor age, sex, ethnicity and CMV serostatus were compiled alongside the repertoire data. Every repertoire in the discovery cohort had been generated on one and the same sequencing platform. The number of donors typed differed by locus, with 629-630 for A, B, C, DRB1 and DQB1, roughly 520 for DQA1, about 610 for DPA1, and 450 to 480 for DPB1. The T cell repertoires of 550 to 850 subjects were profiled by immunosequencing and related to cytomegalovirus serostatus. A later analysis re-analyzed previously published TCR beta repertoires from roughly 600 donors and added high-resolution HLA genotyping to study TCR occurrence patterns. General study outcomes and caveats: Compared with equally common non-associated chains, HLA-associated TCR beta chains in a later analysis were more clonally expanded and had lower generation probabilities. In a later analysis, the rate of TCR association differed among HLA loci, with DRB1 alleles having the most associated TCRs and HLA-C alleles having the fewest. At a false discovery rate of 0.05, a later analysis linked under 20,000 TCR beta sequences to specific HLA alleles. Only TCR beta chains were sequenced in this cohort, and the absence of alpha or paired-chain data limited detectable features. According to a later genetic analysis, donors in an Asian-associated ancestry cluster had fewer N-insertions in productive TCRs than the approximately 690-donor mean. Some IMGT-functional V segments, including TRBV6-2 and TRBV6-3, could not be told apart with the 87-base-pair reads, so those segments were excluded. In vitro tests confirmed that three of the cytomegalovirus-associated TCR beta chains recognize cytomegalovirus antigens. CMV serostatus was the only immune exposure information available for the cohort. In both the original and validation cohorts, the classifier was reported to diagnose cytomegalovirus status with high specificity and sensitivity. Broadly in line with IMGT annotations, most TCR beta V segments showed up in productive rearrangements about 87% or about 30% of the time in an earlier analysis of about 500 of the donors. HLA typing was unavailable for some donors at each locus, so association tests used only the typed subset. Across donors, most TCR sequences were observed very rarely, whereas some public TCRs were present in many individuals. Because counts were too low, around 17 rarely observed V segments, including chromosome 9 orphons, were left out of the earlier analysis of 500 to 650 of the donors. It was suggested by the authors that the approach could potentially be generalized to other disease states and immunological phenotypes. In the study, around 150 TCR beta chains were listed as associated with cytomegalovirus. Roughly uniform sequencing depth across donors was assumed in presence/absence analyses, although this assumption may not hold. A further reported finding was that TCR beta sequences accurately predicted the HLA-A and HLA-B alleles for most subjects in the first cohort. According to a later analysis, parvovirus B19, influenza, CMV and Epstein-Barr virus appeared linked to several top co-occurrence clusters. When HLA alleles, especially DR and DQ, strongly co-occurred, attributing TCR associations to individual alleles was difficult. A cluster of highly shared sequence variants was judged likely to represent a technical artifact of the sequencing pipeline. Correlated functional status among segregating V segments might be attributable to linkage disequilibrium, but an unknown experimental factor could not be ruled out. In a later genetic analysis, a missense DCLRE1C variant was associated with V-gene and J-gene trimming of TCR beta chains, and the association was replicated in an independent cohort. In a later analysis, most CMV-associated TCR beta chains were found to appear HLA-restricted, with HLA associations seemingly driven largely by CMV exposure.

The cohort comprised 710 or so healthy bone marrow donors. At the time of sampling, all cohort members were nominally healthy, though unrecorded immune exposures were likely present. The donor was CMV seropositive and was included in the group of around 300 seropositive cohort members. A peripheral blood sample was provided by each donor, and peripheral blood mononuclear cells were used for TCR beta sequencing. Genomic DNA was extracted from the blood cell samples with the Qiagen DNeasy Blood Extraction Kit. Concerning this clone itself: Its antigen is not yet known. No base quality information exists; no much larger clone differs at one position.

The library was built by means of the immunoSEQ multiplex PCR assay. The multiplex PCR relied on a mix of 60 forward primers for TCR Vbeta segments and 13 reverse primers for TCR Jbeta segments. Amplification of the CDR3 region of rearranged TCR beta genes was performed with a multiplex PCR assay on genomic DNA. On the Illumina HiSeq System, the amplified TCR beta libraries were sequenced as 87-base-pair reads. In the paper's pipeline: Across the roughly 640 repertoires, a later analysis counted 60 million to 90 million unique TCR beta chains, some 11 million of which were shared by at least two donors. Raw reads were error-corrected and collapsed into unique sequences by a nearest-neighbor algorithm in which closely related sequences were merged to remove PCR and sequencing errors. CDR3 sequences were aligned to IMGT reference sequences to assign V, D and J gene segments. Each retained sequence needed at least a six-nucleotide match to both a V gene segment and a J gene segment. Rearrangements were called productive when the CDR3 lacked stop codons and stayed in frame with V and J; all others were non-productive. Following IMGT convention, CDR3 was defined as the stretch from the second conserved V-encoded cysteine up to the conserved J-encoded phenylalanine. Sequences without an unambiguous match to a single V gene segment were excluded from the earlier analysis of about 630 of the donors. An earlier analysis of fewer than 750 of the donors called V segments functional above 56.7% productive rearrangements and segregating when the between-donor standard deviation exceeded 5%. A statistical classification framework was developed to diagnose cytomegalovirus status using the catalog of TCR beta chain sequences. In a later analysis, V and J genes were assigned by comparing TCR nucleotide sequences against IMGT/GENE-DB human TR gene sequences. In a later analysis, CDR3 sequences and most-parsimonious VDJ recombination scenarios were assigned using the TCRdist pipeline. In a later analysis, every TCR beta chain was defined by the combination of its CDR3 amino acid sequence and its V-gene family, and reads without a unique V-gene family were dropped. A later analysis removed 592 highly shared, low-generation-probability nucleotide sequences to deal with suspected cross-contamination and a sequencing artifact. For each public chain, a later analysis derived a clonal expansion index from normalized ranks of inferred template counts within each repertoire. Generation probabilities in a later analysis came from a VDJ recombination model fitted to out-of-frame rearrangements, and those results were checked against IGoR. A later analysis scored TCR-TCR, TCR-HLA and TCR-CMV co-occurrence with hypergeometric tests, applying a repertoire-size bias correction to TCR pairs. To estimate false discovery rates, a later analysis permuted the HLA or CMV assignments 20 times. In a later analysis, co-occurring TCRs were grouped using DBSCAN, and TCRdist sequence similarity was added for clustering within HLA-allele-positive subsets. Repertoires with fewer than 30,000 or more than 120,000 public chains, plus five repertoires with anomalous nucleotide sharing, were excluded from co-occurrence clustering. TCRdb limited this immuneACCESS table to in-frame rearrangements with V and J called. A share of clones is missing; checked studies link under half to unresolved V genes, and the rest is unexplained. The V and J calls and the clone size are those of that table, but D and trimming were determined from the DNA. In this sample the table shows about 180,000 clones, more than 65% of which occur a single time. 2% to 2.5% of the sample belongs to the ten largest clones.

The V end loses 7 bases and the J end loses 4 bases, and a stretch of 13 bases separates them. CDR1 and CDR2 are read off the germline V gene as SNHLY and FYNNEI. The CDR3 goes from the cysteine to the phenylalanine over 14 residues. Just CDR3 DNA is preserved here, 42 bases in frame from base 1. The chain uses TRBV2 and TRBJ1-4, and perhaps TRBD1 as D gene, on 6 matching bases. The TCR sequence derives from a young woman in good health and CMV-seropositive. The specimen sequenced was PBMCs. The CDR3 is CASTEQGINEKLFF. The sequenced DNA is TGTGCCAGCACGGAACAGGGAATTAATGAAAAACTGTTTTTT.